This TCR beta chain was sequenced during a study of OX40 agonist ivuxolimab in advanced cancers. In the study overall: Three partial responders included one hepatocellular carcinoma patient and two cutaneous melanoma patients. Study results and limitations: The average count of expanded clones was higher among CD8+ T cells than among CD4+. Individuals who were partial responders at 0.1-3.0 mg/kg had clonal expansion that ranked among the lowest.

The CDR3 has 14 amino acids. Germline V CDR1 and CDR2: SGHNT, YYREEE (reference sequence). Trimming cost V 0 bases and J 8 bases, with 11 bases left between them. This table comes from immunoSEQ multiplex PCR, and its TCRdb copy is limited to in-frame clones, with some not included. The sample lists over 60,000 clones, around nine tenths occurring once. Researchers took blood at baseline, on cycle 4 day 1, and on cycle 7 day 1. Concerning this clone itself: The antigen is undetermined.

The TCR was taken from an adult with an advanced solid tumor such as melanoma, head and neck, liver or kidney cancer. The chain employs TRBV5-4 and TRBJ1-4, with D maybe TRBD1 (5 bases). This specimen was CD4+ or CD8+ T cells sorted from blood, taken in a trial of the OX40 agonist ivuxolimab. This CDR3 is CASSLDQGKEKLFF. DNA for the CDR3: TGTGCCAGCAGCTTGGATCAGGGAAAGGAAAAACTGTTTTTT.